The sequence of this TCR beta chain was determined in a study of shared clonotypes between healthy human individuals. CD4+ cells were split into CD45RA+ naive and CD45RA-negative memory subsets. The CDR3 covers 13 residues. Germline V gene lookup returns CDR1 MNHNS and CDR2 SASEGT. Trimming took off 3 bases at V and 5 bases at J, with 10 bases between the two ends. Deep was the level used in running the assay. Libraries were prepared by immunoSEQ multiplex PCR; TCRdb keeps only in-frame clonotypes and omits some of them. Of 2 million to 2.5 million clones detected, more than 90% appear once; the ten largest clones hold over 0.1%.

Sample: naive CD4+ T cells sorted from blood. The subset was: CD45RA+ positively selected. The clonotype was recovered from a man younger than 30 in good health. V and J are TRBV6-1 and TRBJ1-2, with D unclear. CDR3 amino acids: CASSEFIGYGYTF. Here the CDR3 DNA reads TGTGCCAGCAGTGAGTTCATCGGGTATGGCTACACCTTC.